This T cell receptor (beta chain) stems from a study of blood T cell repertoires in COVID-19 (dated by TCRdb to 2018 to 2020). A note on the overall study: Samples covering the acute and convalescent phases of COVID-19 were provided by collaborators in the United States, Italy and Spain. The prospective study material was composed of cDNA or gDNA derived from T cells, B-cell-depleted T cells, or PBMCs. Subjects who had been exposed to COVID-19, were actively infected with it, or had recovered from it provided the deeply sampled blood TCRbeta repertoires that made up the dataset. A freely available public database, intended as a resource for researchers studying the immune response to SARS-CoV-2, is where the repertoires were released. The samples were drawn from the first 160 participants of the ongoing ImmuneRACE study and from roughly 1,300 subjects provided by 6 global collaborators. Sample metadata almost always included a de-identified subject ID, COVID-19 status, age in years and sex. Where available, HLA class I and class II types were taken from metadata supplied by the sample provider and were not determined by assay-based typing.

Each collaborating institution followed its own protocols to collect whole blood in K2EDTA tubes. For TCRbeta analysis, collaborators shipped samples in one of three forms: frozen whole blood, isolated PBMCs, or DNA extracted from either of those sample types. TCRbeta CDR3 regions were amplified from genomic DNA using the immunoSEQ Assay, a bias-controlled multiplex PCR. Regarding the original processing steps: Nucleated cell counts per sample were estimated from amplification of reference gene primers within the assay. To quantify the absolute abundance of each unique TCRbeta CDR3 rearrangement, sequence reads were collapsed and filtered. For each sample, productive Simpson clonality was calculated as the square root of Simpson's diversity index across productive rearrangements. TCRdb limited this immuneACCESS table to in-frame rearrangements with V and J called. A share of clones is missing; checked studies link under half to unresolved V genes, and the rest is unexplained. From that table come the V and J calls and clone size; the DNA was used to work out D and trimming. In all, the sample holds 97,000 or so clones, and around 90% of those were seen once. The ten most abundant clones make up 2.5% to 3.5% of the sample.

On this clone: What this receptor recognizes is not known. No base qualities exist here, and no much larger clone lies one base off it.

The full study reports these points: The amount of clinical and demographic metadata varied by source and participant and was provided uncurated.

The CDR3 sequence holds 13 residues, the cysteine and valine included. Only the CDR3 DNA stays, 39 bases, in frame from base 1. Here V drops 5 bases and J drops 7 bases, and the junction holds 6 bases not matched to any gene. CDR1 ENHRY and CDR2 SYGVKD were looked up in the germline V gene. Specimen: peripheral blood. This TCR came from a man aged 45-65 years with active or convalescent COVID-19. This receptor chain uses TRBV10-3 and TRBJ2-7; 9 bases in the middle match TRBD2. The CDR3 region: CAISSLAGAEQYV. The DNA reads TGTGCCATCAGTTCCTTAGCGGGGGCTGAGCAGTACGTC.